The 3 T cell receptor beta chains listed next were all sequenced from one sample in a study of blood T cell repertoires in COVID-19. Some clones are missing from TCRdb's copy, which holds only in-frame ones; the method was immunoSEQ multiplex PCR. The sample includes about 350,000 clones, over 85% seen only once; the top ten take just under 4%. Source material: peripheral blood. The receptors derive from a woman aged 55-70 years with COVID-19, enrolled during active disease.

The V call is TRBV10-3, the J call TRBJ1-1, with TRBD1 matching over 10 bases. Germline CDR1 ENHRY, CDR2 SYGVKD. The trim removed 6 bases at V and 1 base at J, leaving 8 bases unmatched. CDR3 length equals 16 residues. CDR3 in amino acids: CAIRHLGQGGNTEAFF. CDR3 in DNA: TGTGCCATCAGGCATCTCGGACAGGGGGGGAACACTGAAGCTTTCTTT.

A single count supports this clone. The V and J genes are TRBV15 and TRBJ1-3; TRBD1 matches 8 bases. The germline V gene has CDR1 LNHNV and CDR2 YYDKDF (reference sequence). Losses at the gene ends were 1 base for V and 2 bases for J; bases not matched to a gene: 4. CDR3 size: 16 residues. CDR3 residues: CATSRVRTGTGNTIYF. The CDR3 DNA follows: TGTGCCACCAGCAGAGTCAGGACAGGGACTGGAAACACCATATATTTT.

The J gene is TRBJ2-5, the V gene TRBV5-1, with TRBD1 identical over 11 bases. CDR3 length equals 16 residues. V lost 4 bases to trimming and J lost 4 bases; unmatched junction nucleotides: 9. The germline V gene encodes CDR1 SGHRS and CDR2 YFSETQ. CDR3 sequence: CASSQPRTGGSETQYF. The CDR3 nucleotides are TGCGCCAGCAGCCAACCCAGGACAGGGGGCTCAGAGACCCAGTACTTC.